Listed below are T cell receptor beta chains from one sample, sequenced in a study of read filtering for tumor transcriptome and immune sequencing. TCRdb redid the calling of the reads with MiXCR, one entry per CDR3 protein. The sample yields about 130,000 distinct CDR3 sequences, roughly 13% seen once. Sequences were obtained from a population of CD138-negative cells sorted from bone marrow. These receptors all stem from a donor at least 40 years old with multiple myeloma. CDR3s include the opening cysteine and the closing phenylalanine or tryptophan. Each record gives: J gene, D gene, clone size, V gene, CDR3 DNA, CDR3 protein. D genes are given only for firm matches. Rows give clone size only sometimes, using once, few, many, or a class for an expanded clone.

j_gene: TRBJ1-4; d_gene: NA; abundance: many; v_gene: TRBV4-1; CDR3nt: TGCGCCAGCAGCCAATTAAGGCCAGGGATGAATGAAAAACTGTTTTTT; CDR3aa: CASSQLRPGMNEKLFF
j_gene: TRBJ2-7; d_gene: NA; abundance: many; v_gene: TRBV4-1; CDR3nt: TGCGCCAGCAGCCAAGGGCAGGGGTCAGTTGTCGAGCAGTACTTC; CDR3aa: CASSQGQGSVVEQYF
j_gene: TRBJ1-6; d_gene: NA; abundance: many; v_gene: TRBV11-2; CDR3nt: TGTGCCAGCAGCTTATTTCCCGTACCACCCCTCCACTTT; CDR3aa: CASSLFPVPPLHF
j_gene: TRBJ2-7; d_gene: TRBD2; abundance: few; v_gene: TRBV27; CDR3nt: TGTGCCAGCGGTTTATCTAGCGGGAGGGGCTACGAGCAGTACTTC; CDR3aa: CASGLSSGRGYEQYF
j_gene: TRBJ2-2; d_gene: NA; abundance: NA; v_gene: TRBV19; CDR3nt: TGTGCCAGTAGTATAGGACCTGCGGGATTTTGGACCGGGGAGCTGTCTTTT; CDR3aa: CASSIGPAGFWTGELSF
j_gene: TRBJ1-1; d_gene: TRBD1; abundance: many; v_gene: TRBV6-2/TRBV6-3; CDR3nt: TGTGCCGCCGAGGGGGCCGCTAGCACTGAAGCTTTCTTT; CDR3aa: CAAEGAASTEAFF
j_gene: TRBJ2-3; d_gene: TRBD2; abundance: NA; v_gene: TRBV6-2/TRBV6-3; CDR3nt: TGTGCCACCCGAAGCCTAGCGGGTTCCGATACGCAGTATTTT; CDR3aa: CATRSLAGSDTQYF
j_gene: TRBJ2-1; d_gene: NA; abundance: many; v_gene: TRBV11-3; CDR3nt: TGTGCCAGCAGCTTTAGCGGATCAAGCTCCTACAATGAGCAGTTCTTC; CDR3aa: CASSFSGSSSYNEQFF
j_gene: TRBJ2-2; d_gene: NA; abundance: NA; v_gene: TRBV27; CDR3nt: TGTGTCACCAGTTTCAACACCGGGGAGCTGTTTTTT; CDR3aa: CVTSFNTGELFF
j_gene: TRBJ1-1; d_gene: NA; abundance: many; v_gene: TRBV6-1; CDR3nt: TGTGCCAGCAGCTTAATCCTCGGAAGGAACACTGAAGCTTTCTTT; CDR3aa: CASSLILGRNTEAFF
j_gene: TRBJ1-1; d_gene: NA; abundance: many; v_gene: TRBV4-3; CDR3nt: TGCGCCAGCAGCCACAGGTTCCCCCCTCGCTTGGCCTTAGGGGCTGAAGCTTTCTTT; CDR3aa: CASSHRFPPRLALGAEAFF
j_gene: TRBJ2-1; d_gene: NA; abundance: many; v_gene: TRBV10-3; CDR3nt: TGTGCCATCAGTGACGGCGACAATGAGCAGTTCTTC; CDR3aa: CAISDGDNEQFF
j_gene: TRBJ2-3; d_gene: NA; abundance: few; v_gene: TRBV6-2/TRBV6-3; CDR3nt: TGTGCCAGCAGTTACTCTCGGGACGGCGATAGCGCAGATACGCAGTATTTT; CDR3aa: CASSYSRDGDSADTQYF
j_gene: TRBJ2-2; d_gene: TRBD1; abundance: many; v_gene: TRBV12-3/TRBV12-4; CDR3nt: TGTGCCAGCAGCTTGGGACAGGGTCCCACCGGGGAGCTGTTTTTT; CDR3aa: CASSLGQGPTGELFF
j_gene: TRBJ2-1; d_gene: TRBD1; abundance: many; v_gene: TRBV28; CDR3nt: TGTGCCAGCAGTTCCCGGGACAGAACCAATGAGCAGTTCTTC; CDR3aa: CASSSRDRTNEQFF
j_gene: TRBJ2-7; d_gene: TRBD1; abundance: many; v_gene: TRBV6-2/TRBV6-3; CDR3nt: TGTGCCAGCAGTTACGCCCGGGACAGGGGGCCCGAGCAGTACTTC; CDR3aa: CASSYARDRGPEQYF
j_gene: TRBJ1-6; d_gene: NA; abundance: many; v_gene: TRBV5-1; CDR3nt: TGCGCCAGCAGCTTGGGTCCCGGGGGCAACGAGTCACCCCTCCACTTT; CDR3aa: CASSLGPGGNESPLHF
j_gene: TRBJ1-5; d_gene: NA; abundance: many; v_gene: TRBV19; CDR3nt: TGTGCCAGTAGTATTGTCGGTAATCAGCCCCAGCATTTT; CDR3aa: CASSIVGNQPQHF
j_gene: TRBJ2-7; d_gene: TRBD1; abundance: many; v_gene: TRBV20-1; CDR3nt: TGCAGTGCCACCACCTTACAGGGGGACTCCTACGAGCAGTACTTC; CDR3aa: CSATTLQGDSYEQYF
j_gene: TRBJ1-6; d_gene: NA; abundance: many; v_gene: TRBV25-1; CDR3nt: TGTGCCAGCAGGTCCGGGCAGAGCTCCTATAATTCACCCCTCCACTTT; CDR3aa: CASRSGQSSYNSPLHF
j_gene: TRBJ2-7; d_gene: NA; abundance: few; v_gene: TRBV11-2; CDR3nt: TGTGCCAGCAGCCGAGGGCCTGAAGGCACCTACGAGCAGTACTTC; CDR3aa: CASSRGPEGTYEQYF
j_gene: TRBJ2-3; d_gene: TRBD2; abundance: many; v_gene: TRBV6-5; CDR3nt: TGTGCCAGCAGTAAGGGACTAGTCCCAGATACGCAGTATTTT; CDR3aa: CASSKGLVPDTQYF
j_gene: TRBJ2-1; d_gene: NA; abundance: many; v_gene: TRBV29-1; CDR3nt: TGCAGCGTTGAAGGGGAATACAATGAGCAGTTCTTC; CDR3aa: CSVEGEYNEQFF
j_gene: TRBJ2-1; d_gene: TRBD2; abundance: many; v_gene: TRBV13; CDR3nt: TGTGCCAGCAGCTCCCCAGGGACTAGCGGGAGCTCCTACAATGAGCAGTTCTTC; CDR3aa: CASSSPGTSGSSYNEQFF
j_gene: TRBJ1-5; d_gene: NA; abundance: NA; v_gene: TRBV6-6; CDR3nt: TGTGCCAGCAGTTACGCGGAGGATCAGCCCCAGCATTTT; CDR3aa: CASSYAEDQPQHF
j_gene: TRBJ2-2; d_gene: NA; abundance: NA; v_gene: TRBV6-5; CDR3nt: TGTGCCAGCAGTACAGGGTCGGCCGGGGAGCTGTTTTTT; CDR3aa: CASSTGSAGELFF
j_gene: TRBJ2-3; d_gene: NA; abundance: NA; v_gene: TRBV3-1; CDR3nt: TGTGCCAGCAGCCAAGATACCCTCCGCACAGATACGCAGTATTTT; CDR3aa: CASSQDTLRTDTQYF
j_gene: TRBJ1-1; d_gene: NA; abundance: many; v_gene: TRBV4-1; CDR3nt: TGCGCCAGCAGCCAAATGGGTTCACACAGCCAAAACACTGAAGCTTTCTTT; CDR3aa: CASSQMGSHSQNTEAFF
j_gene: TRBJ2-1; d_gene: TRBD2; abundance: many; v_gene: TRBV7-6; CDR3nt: TGTGCCAGCAGCTTAAATCCCGACGGGAGGGGCTACAATGAGCAGTTCTTC; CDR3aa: CASSLNPDGRGYNEQFF
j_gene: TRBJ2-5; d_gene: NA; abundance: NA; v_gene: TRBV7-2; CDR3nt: TGTGCCAGCAGCCAAATCACCCAAGAGACCCAGTACTTC; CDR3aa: CASSQITQETQYF
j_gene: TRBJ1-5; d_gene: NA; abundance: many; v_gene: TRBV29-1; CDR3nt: TGCAGCGTTGGAGCAGGGCGTAGCAATCAGCCCCAGCATTTT; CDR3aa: CSVGAGRSNQPQHF
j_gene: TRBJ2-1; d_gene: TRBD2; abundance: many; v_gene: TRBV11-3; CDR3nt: TGTGCCAGCAGCCAACGGACTAGCGGGAGAGTTAGTGAGCAGTCCTTC; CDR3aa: CASSQRTSGRVSEQSF
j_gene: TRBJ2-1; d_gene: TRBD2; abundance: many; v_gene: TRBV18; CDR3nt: TGTGCCAGTCTTCCACTAGCGGGGACCTACAATGAGCAGTTCTTC; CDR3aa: CASLPLAGTYNEQFF
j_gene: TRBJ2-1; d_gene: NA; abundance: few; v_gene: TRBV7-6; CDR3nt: TGTGCCAGCAGCTTGGAGCCGAGGGGGACCAACAATGAGCAGTTCTTC; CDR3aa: CASSLEPRGTNNEQFF
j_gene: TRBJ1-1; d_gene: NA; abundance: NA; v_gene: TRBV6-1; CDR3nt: TGTGCCAGCAGTAACTCCCCACAGGGTATGAACACTGAAGCTTTCTTT; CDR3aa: CASSNSPQGMNTEAFF
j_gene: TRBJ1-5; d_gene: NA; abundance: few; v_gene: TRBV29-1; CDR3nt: TGCAGCGTTGGCTCTGGGGGACAGCCCCAGCATTTT; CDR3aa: CSVGSGGQPQHF
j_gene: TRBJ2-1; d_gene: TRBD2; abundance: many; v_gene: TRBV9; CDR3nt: TGTGCCAGCACGGGGGCGGGAGGGCCGGGGTACAATGAGCAGTTCTTC; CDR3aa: CASTGAGGPGYNEQFF
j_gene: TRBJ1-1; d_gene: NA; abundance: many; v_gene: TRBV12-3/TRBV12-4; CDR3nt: TGTGCCAGCAGTTCCCGGGACCGAGTGGGCACTGAAGCTTTCTTT; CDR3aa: CASSSRDRVGTEAFF
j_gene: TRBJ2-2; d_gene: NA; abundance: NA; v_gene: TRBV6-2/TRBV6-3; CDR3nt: TGTGCCAGCAGCACCCCTTTGCAGGGCAACACCGGGGAGCTGTTTTTT; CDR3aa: CASSTPLQGNTGELFF
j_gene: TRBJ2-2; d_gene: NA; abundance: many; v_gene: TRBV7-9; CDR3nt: TGTGCCAGCAGCCCGGACACCGGGGAGCTGTTTTTT; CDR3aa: CASSPDTGELFF
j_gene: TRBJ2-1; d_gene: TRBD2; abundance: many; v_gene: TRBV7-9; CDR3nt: TGTGCCAGCAGCCTATTAGCGGGAGCGGGGAATGAGCAGTTCTTC; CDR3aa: CASSLLAGAGNEQFF
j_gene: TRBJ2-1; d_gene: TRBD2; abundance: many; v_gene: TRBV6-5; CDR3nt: TGTGCCAGCAGTTACGGGACTAGCGGAGGGAGCTCCTACAATGAGCAGTTCTTC; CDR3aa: CASSYGTSGGSSYNEQFF
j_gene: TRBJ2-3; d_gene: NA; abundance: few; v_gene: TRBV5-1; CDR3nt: TGCGCCAGCAGCTTGAGGACGAAAAGCACAGATACGCAGTATTTT; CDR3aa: CASSLRTKSTDTQYF
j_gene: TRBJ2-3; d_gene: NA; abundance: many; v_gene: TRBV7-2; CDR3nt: TGTGCCAGCAGAAGCGGTAGCACAGATACGCAGTATTTT; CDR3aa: CASRSGSTDTQYF
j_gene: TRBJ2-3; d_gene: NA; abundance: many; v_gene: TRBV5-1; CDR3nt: TGCGCCAGCAGCTTGGAGGCTCCGAGGAGCATGGATACGCAGTATTTT; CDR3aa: CASSLEAPRSMDTQYF
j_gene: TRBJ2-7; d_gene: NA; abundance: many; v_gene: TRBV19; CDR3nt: TGTGCCAGTAGTATTTTTGGGGAAGAGCAGTACTTC; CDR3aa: CASSIFGEEQYF
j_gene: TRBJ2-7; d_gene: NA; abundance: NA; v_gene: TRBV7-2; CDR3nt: TGTGCCAGCAGCCCCCGGGAGCTTCGGGGCCGCGAGCAGTACTTC; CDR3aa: CASSPRELRGREQYF
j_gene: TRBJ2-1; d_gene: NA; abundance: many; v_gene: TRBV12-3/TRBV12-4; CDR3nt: TGTGCCAGCAGTCTTCAAACCCTCGTCCGCTACAATGAGCAGTTCTTC; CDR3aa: CASSLQTLVRYNEQFF
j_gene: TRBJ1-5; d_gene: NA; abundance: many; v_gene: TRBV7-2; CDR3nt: TGTGCCAGCAGCTTAAAGGGGGGGTGGGATCAGCCCCAGCATTTT; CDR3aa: CASSLKGGWDQPQHF